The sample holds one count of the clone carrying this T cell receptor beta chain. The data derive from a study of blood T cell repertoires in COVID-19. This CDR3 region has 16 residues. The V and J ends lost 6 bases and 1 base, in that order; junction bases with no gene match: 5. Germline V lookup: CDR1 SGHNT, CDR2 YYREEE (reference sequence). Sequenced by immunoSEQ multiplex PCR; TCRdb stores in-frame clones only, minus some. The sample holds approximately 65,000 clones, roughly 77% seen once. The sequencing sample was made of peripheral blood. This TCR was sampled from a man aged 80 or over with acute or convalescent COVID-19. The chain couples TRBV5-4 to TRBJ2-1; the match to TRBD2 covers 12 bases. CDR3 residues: CASIRGTSGSYNEQFF. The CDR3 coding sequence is TGTGCCAGCATAAGGGGGACTAGCGGGTCCTACAATGAGCAGTTCTTC. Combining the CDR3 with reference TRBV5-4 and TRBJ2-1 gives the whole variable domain ETGVTQSPTHLIKTRGQQVTLRCSSQSGHNTVSWYQQALGQGPQFIFQYYREEENGRGNFPPRFSGLQFPNYSSELNVNALELDDSALYLCASIRGTSGSYNEQFFGPGTRLTVL.